This T cell receptor (beta chain) was captured by sequencing in a study of somatic mutations in cytotoxic T cells in rheumatoid arthritis (dated by TCRdb to about 2017). About the full investigation: Peripheral blood (about 28 ml EDTA) was collected from patients immediately after diagnosis and before any treatment began. To characterize clonality, the study used TCRB deep sequencing while asking whether somatic mutations are carried by expanded CD8+ T-cell clones in newly diagnosed, untreated rheumatoid arthritis. Patients and controls did not essentially differ in median age, which was nearly identical between the groups. Sorted V beta1+ cells also underwent TCRB sequencing, and some V beta antibody-stained T-cell populations were flow-sorted at nearly 100% purity on a FACSAria II or Sony SH800. TCRB deep sequencing was performed for roughly 69 rheumatoid arthritis patients and some 19 healthy controls. On the study overall, not on this receptor specifically: Viral specificity could not be ruled out by absence from virus-specific databases, and the antigen targets of the expanded CD8+ clones remained unknown. In about an eighth of the 65 patients, more than 20% of CD8+ cells belonged to the largest CD8+ clone, while several identical CD8+ TCRB sequences were shared between blood and synovial fluid. In patients, CD8+ clonality rose with age (Spearman r ~ 0.46), which was not the case in healthy controls. There was no significant difference in CD8+ T-cell clonality between rheumatoid arthritis patients and age-matched healthy controls.

For this clone: Its antigen is currently not known. One base away there is no much larger clone; base qualities are not given.

Positive magnetic bead selection on an AutoMACS was used to isolate CD4+ and CD8+ cells, with flow cytometry used to check purity. A TCR V beta antibody panel was used in flow cytometry to screen first for clonal expansions, which were then characterized by TCRB deep sequencing of sorted CD8+ fractions. Peripheral blood mononuclear cells were isolated by Ficoll-Paque PLUS density gradient separation. DNA was extracted from CD4-enriched, CD8-enriched or PBMC samples with Nucleospin Tissue or Tissue XS kits and quantified with a Qubit 2.0 fluorometer. Genomic DNA underwent TCRB CDR3 sequencing using the immunoSEQ assay. In the authors' own workflow: When patient CD8+ clones exceeding 1% were checked against published virus-specific TCRB sequences, only a few matched. Nothing other than productive TCRB rearrangements was included in the analyses. A clone was defined by a unique TCRB CDR3 sequence, and clonality was computed as a productive clonality index based on Shannon entropy. To calculate repertoire overlap between two samples, the template counts of each clone were considered relative to each sample's total templates. A correlation with a Spearman r of about 0.58 was found between V-gene usage by flow cytometry and V-gene usage by TCRB sequencing. Held by TCRdb, this immuneACCESS table contains in-frame sequences only and omits some clones. Under half of the omission traces to an unresolved V gene where checked; the cause of the rest is unknown. V and J calls and clone size are those listed in that table; D and trimming were worked out from the DNA. The sample data list about 17,000 clones, and about three quarters of these were observed just once. Of the sample, around 5% is held by the ten largest clones.

Sequencing was performed on CD8+ T cells sorted from blood. The receptor comes from an adult with rheumatoid arthritis.

The encoded CDR3 is CASSLGIQNYGYTF. The nucleotide sequence reads as follows: TGTGCCAGCAGCTTAGGTATCCAAAACTATGGCTACACCTTC. The V and J genes are TRBV13 and TRBJ1-2, with the D gene not clear enough to name. CDR1 and CDR2 (PRHDT, FYEKMQ) derive from the germline V gene (reference sequence). V gives up 0 bases and J gives up 2 bases, and the segment between their germline ends measures 7 bases. The CDR3 goes from the cysteine to the phenylalanine over 14 residues. Of the read, only the CDR3 DNA is kept; its 42 bases are in frame from base 1. Full variable domain (CDR3 extended with the reference TRBV13 and TRBJ1-2 proteins): AAGVIQSPRHLIKEKRETATLKCYPIPRHDTVYWYQQGPGQDPQFLISFYEKMQSDKGSIPDRFSAQQFSDYHSELNMSSLELGDSALYFCASSLGIQNYGYTFGSGTRLTVV.